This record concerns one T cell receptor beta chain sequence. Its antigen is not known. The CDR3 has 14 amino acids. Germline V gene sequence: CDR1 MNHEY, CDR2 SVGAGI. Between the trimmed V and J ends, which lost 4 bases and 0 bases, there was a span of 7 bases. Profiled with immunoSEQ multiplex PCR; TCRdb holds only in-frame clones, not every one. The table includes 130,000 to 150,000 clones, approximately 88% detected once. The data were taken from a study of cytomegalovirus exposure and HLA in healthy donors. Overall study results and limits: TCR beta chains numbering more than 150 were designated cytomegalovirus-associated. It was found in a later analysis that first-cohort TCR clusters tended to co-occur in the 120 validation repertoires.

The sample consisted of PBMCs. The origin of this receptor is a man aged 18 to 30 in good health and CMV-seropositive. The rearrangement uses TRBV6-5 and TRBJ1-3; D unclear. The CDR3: CASSFSHSGNTIYF. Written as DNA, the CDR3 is TGTGCCAGCAGTTTTTCACACTCTGGAAACACCATATATTTT.